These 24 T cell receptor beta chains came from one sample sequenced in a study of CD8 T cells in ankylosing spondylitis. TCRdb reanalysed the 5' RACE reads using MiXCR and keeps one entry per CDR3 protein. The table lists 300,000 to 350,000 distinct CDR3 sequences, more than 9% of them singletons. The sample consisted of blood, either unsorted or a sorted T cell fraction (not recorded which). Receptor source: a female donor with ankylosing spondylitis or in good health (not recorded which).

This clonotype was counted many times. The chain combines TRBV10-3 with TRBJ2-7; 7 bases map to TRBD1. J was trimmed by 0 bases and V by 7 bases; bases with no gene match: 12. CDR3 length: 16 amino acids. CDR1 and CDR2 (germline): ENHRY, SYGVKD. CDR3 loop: CAITDPDRFLSYEQYF. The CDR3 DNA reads TGTGCCATCACCGACCCGGACAGGTTTCTCTCCTACGAGCAGTACTTC.

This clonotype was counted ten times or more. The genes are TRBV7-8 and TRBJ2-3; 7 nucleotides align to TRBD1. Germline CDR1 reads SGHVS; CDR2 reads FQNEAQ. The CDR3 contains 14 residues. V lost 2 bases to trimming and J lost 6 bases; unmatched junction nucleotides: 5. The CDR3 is CASSLYRGMDTQYF. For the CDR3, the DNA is TGTGCCAGCAGCTTATACAGGGGCATGGATACGCAGTATTTT.

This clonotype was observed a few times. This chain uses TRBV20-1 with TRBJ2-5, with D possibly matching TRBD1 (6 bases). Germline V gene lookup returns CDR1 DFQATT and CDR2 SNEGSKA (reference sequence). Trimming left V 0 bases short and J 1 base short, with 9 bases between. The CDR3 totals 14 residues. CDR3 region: CSARDGTIQETQYF. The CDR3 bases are TGCAGTGCTAGAGATGGGACAATCCAAGAGACCCAGTACTTC.

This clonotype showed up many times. CDR3 in DNA: TGCAGTGCTAGAGATATAAGGGAAAACTATAATTCACCCCTCCACTTT. Translation gives CSARDIRENYNSPLHF. V usage is TRBV20-1 and J usage is TRBJ1-6; D unresolved. Germline loops: CDR1 DFQATT, CDR2 SNEGSKA (reference sequence). This CDR3 has 16 amino acids. V was shortened by 0 bases and J by 3 bases, with 12 bases between the two germline ends.

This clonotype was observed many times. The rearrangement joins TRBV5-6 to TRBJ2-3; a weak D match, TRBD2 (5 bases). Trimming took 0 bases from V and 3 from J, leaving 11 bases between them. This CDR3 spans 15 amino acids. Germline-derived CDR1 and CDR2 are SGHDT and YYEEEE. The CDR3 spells CASSLGRDWTDTQYF. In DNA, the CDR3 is TGTGCCAGCAGCTTGGGTCGGGATTGGACAGATACGCAGTATTTT.

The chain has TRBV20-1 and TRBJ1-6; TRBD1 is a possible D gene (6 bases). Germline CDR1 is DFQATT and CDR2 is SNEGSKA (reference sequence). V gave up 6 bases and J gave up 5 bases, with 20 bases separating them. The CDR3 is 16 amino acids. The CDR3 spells CSAPPTGQPNNSPLHF. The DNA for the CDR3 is TGCAGTGCCCCCCCAACCGGACAGCCTAATAATTCACCCCTCCACTTT.

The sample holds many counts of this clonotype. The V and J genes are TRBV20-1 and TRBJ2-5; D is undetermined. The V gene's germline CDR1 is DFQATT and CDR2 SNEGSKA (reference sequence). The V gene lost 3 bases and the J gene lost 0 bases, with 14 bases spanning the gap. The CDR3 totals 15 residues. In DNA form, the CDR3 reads TGCAGTGCTAGTTTTCTATCAAATTACCAAGAGACCCAGTACTTC. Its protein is CSASFLSNYQETQYF.

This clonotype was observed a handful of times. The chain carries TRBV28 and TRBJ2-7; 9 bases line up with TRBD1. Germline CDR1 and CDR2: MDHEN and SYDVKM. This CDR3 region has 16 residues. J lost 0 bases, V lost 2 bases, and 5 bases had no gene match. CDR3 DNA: TGTGCCAGCAGTTTAGGGACAGGGCCGAGCTCCTACGAGCAGTACTTC. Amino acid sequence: CASSLGTGPSSYEQYF.

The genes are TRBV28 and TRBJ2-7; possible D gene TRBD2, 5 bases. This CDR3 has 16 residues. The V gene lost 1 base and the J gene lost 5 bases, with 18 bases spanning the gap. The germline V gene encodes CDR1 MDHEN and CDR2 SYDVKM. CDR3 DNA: TGTGCCAGCAGTTTATCCTATGGGAGATCCTACAACGAGCAGTACTTC. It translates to CASSLSYGRSYNEQYF.

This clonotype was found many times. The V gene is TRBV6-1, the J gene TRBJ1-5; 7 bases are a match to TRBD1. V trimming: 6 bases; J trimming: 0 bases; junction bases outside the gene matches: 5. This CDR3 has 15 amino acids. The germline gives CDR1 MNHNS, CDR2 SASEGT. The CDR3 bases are TGTGCCAGCAGCCCGACAGGGACTAGCAATCAGCCCCAGCATTTT. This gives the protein CASSPTGTSNQPQHF.

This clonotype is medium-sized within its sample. The CDR3 reads CASSLDTYTFTEAFF. The CDR3, as DNA: TGTGCCAGCAGCTTAGATACGTACACCTTCACTGAAGCTTTCTTT. The rearrangement joins TRBV11-2 to TRBJ1-1; no definite D call. V dropped 0 bases and J dropped 4 bases, with 12 bases sitting between them. This CDR3 is built from 15 residues. In germline, CDR1 is SGHAT, CDR2 FQNNGV. Variable domain in full (rest from reference TRBV11-2 and TRBJ1-1): EAGVAQSPRYKIIEKRQSVAFWCNPISGHATLYWYQQILGQGPKLLIQFQNNGVVDDSQLPKDRFSAERLKGVDSTLKIQPAKLEDSAVYLCASSLDTYTFTEAFFGQGTRLTVV.

The CDR3 coding sequence is TGTGCCAGCAGCTTAGTCACTATTAACGGGCAGTACTTC. This gives the protein CASSLVTINGQYF. The chain carries TRBV7-2 and TRBJ2-7, with D unresolved. V lost 1 base to trimming and J lost 9 bases, with 13 bases between them. The CDR3 extends over 13 amino acids. Germline CDR1 reads SGHTA; CDR2 reads FQGNSA.

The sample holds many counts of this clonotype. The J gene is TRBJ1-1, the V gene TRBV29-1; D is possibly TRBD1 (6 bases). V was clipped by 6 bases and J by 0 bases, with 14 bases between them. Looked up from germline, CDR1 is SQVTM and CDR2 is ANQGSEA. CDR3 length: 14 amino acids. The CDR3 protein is CSVAIGGLNTEAFF. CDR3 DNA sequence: TGCAGCGTCGCCATCGGGGGGCTGAACACTGAAGCTTTCTTT.

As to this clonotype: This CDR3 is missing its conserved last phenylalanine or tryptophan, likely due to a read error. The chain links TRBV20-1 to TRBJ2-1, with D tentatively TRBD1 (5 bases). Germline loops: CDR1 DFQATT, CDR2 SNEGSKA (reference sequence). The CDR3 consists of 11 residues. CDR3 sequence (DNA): TGCAGCCTGACAGTTTACAATGAGCAGTTCCTC. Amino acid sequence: CSLTVYNEQFL.

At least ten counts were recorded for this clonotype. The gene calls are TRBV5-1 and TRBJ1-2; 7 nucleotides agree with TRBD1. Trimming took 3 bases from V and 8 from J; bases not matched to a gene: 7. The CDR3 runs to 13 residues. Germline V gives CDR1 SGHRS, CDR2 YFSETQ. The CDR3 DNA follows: TGCGCCAGCAGCTATGACAGGGTGCGCGGCTACACCTTC. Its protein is CASSYDRVRGYTF.

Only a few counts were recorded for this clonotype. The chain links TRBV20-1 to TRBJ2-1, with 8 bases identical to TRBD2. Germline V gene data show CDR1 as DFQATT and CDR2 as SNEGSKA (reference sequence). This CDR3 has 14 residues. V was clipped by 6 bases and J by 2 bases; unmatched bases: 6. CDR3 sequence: CSARRRGAYNEQFF. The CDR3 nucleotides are TGCAGTGCCAGGAGGCGGGGGGCCTACAATGAGCAGTTCTTC.

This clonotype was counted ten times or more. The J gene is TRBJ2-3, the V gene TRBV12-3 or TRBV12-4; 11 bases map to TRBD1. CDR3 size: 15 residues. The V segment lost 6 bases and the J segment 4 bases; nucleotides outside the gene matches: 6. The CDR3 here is CASRAGTGGSDTQYF. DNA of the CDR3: TGTGCCAGCAGAGCCGGGACAGGGGGTTCAGATACGCAGTATTTT.

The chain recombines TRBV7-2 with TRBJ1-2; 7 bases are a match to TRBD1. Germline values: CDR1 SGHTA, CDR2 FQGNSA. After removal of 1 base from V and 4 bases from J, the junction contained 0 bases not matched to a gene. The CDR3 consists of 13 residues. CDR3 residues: CASSLGTGYGYTF. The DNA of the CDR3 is TGTGCCAGCAGCTTAGGGACAGGCTATGGCTACACCTTC.

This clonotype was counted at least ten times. The CDR3 reads CASSSSLTLTPQETQYF. As DNA, the CDR3 is TGTGCCAGCAGTTCTTCTTTAACACTTACACCCCAAGAGACCCAGTACTTC. V gene TRBV27 combines with J gene TRBJ2-5; no firm D call. CDR1 and CDR2 from the germline V gene are MNHEY and SMNVEV (reference sequence). This CDR3 contains 17 residues. With 4 bases removed from V and 1 base from J, the gap between germline ends came to 19 bases.

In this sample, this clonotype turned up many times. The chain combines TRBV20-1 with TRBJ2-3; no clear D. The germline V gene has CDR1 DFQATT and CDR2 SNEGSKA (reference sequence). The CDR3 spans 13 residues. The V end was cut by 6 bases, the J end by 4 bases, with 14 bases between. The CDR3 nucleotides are TGCAGTGCCTCCGAACCTTGGGCAGATACGCAGTATTTT. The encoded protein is CSASEPWADTQYF.

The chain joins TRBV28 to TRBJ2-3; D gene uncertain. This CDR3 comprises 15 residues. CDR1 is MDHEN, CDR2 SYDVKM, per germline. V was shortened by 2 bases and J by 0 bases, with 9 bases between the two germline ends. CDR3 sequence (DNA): TGTGCCAGCAGTTTAGGTTCAACTAGCACAGATACGCAGTATTTT. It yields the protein CASSLGSTSTDTQYF.

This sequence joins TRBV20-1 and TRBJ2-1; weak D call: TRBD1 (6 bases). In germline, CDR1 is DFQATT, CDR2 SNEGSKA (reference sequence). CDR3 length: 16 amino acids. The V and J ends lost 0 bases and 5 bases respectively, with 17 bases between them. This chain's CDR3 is CSARDVGWGHNNEQFF. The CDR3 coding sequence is TGCAGTGCTAGAGATGTGGGGTGGGGGCACAACAATGAGCAGTTCTTC.

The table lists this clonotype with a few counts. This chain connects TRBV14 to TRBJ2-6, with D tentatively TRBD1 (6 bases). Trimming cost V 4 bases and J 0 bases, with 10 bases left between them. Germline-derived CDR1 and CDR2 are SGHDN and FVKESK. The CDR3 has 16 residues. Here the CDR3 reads CASSRNRASGANVLTF. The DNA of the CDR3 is TGTGCCAGCAGCCGGAACAGGGCCTCTGGGGCCAACGTCCTGACTTTC.

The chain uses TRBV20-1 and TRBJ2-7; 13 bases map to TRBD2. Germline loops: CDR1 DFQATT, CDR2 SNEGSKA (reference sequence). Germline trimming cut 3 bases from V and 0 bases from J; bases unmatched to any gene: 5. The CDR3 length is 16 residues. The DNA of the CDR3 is TGCAGTGCTAGTAGGGGACTAGCGGGGAACTCCTACGAGCAGTACTTC. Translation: CSASRGLAGNSYEQYF.